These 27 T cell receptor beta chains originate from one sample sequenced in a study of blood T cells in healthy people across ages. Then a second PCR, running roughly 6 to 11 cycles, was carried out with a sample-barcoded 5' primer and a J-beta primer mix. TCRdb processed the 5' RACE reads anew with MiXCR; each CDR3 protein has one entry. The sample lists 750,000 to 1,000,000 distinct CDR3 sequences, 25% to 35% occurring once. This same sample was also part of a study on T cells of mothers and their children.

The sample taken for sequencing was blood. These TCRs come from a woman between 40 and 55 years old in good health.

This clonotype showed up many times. CDR3 in amino acids: CASTRLGADNEQFF. The CDR3 coding sequence is TGTGCCAGCACCCGCCTGGGAGCCGACAATGAGCAGTTCTTC. The chain recombines TRBV28 with TRBJ2-1; TRBD2 is a possible D gene (5 bases). V was pared by 7 bases and J by 5 bases, with 15 bases between. Looked up from germline, CDR1 is MDHEN and CDR2 is SYDVKM. This CDR3 is 14 amino acids long.

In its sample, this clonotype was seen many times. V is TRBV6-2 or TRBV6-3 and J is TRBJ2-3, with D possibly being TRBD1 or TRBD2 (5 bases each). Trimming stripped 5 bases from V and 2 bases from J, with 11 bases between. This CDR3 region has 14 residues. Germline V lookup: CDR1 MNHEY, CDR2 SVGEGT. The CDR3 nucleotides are TGTGCCAGCAGTGGGGGAGTCCCCACAGATACGCAGTATTTT. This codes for CASSGGVPTDTQYF.

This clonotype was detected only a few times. CDR3 loop: CASRRLYGYTF. In DNA form, the CDR3 reads TGTGCCAGCCGCAGACTCTATGGCTACACCTTC. The chain links TRBV28 to TRBJ1-2; no clear D. Deletions cut 8 bases from V and 4 bases from J, with 8 bases between. The CDR3 is 11 residues long. The germline CDR1 and CDR2 sequences are MDHEN and SYDVKM.

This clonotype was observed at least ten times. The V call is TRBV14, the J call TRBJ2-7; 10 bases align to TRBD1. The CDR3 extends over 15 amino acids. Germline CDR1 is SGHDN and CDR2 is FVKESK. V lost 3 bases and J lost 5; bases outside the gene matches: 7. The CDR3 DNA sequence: TGTGCCAGCAGCCAGATCCGGGACAGGGGCCACGAGCAGTACTTC. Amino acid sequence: CASSQIRDRGHEQYF.

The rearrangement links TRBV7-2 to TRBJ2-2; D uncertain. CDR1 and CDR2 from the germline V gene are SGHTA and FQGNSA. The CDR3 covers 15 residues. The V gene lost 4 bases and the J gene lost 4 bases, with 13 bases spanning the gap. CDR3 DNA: TGTGCCAGCAGCTCCCCCAATGGGCTCACCGGGGAGCTGTTTTTT. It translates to CASSSPNGLTGELFF.

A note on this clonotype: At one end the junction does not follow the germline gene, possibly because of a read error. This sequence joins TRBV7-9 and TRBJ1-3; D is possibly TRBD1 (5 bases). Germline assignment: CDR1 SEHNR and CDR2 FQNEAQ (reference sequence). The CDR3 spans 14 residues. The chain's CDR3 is CASWSRATGDTIYF. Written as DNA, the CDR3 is TGTGCCAGCTGGTCCAGGGCGACTGGAGACACCATATATTTT.

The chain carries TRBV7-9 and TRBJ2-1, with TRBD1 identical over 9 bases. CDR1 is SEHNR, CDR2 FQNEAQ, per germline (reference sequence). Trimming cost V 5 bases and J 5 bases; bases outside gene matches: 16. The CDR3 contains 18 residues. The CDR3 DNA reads TGTGCCAGCAGCCCGGCGGAATCCGGGACAGGGCAAAACAATGAGCAGTTCTTC. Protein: CASSPAESGTGQNNEQFF.

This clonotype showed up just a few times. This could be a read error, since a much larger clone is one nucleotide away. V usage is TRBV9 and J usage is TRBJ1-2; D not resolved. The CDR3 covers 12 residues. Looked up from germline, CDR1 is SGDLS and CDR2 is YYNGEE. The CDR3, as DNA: TGTGCCAGCAACGTATCGGATGAAGGCTACACCTTC. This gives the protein CASNVSDEGYTF.

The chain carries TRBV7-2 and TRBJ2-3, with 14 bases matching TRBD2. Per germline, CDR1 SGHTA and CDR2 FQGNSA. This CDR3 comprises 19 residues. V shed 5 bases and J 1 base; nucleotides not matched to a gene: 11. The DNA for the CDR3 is TGTGCCAGCAGCCCCGGGACTAGCGGGGGTCTCCGGCGCACAGATACGCAGTATTTT. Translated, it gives CASSPGTSGGLRRTDTQYF.

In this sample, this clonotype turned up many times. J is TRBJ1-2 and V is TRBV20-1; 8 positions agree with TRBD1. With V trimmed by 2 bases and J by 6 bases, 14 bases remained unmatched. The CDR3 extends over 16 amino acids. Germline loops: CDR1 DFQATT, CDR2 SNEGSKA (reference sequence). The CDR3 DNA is TGCAGTGCTAGACACCCCAACAGGGGGTATGTCGATGGCTACACCTTC. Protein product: CSARHPNRGYVDGYTF.

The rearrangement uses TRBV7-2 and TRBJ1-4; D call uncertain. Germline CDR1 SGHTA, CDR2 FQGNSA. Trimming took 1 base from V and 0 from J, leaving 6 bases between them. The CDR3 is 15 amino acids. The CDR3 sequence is CASSLESSTNEKLFF. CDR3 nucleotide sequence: TGTGCCAGCAGCTTAGAAAGCTCAACTAATGAAAAACTGTTTTTT.

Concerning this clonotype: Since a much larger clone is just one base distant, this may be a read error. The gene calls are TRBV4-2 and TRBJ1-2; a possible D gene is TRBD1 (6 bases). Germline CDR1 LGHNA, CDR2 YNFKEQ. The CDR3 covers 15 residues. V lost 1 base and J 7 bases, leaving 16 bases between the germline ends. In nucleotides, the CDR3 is TGTGCCAGCAGCCAAGCCCGGACAGAAAGCTGTGGCTACACCTTC. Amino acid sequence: CASSQARTESCGYTF.

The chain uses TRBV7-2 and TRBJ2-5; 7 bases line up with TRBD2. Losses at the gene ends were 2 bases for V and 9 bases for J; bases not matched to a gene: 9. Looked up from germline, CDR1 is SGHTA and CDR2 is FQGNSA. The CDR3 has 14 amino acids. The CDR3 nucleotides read TGTGCCAGCAGCTTAAGTCAGTCGCGGGAGCCCCAGTACTTC. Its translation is CASSLSQSREPQYF.

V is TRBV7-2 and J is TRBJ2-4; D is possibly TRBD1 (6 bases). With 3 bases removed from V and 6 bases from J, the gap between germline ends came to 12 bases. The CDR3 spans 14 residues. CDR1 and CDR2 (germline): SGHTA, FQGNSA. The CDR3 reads CASSLGARRNIQYF. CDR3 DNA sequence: TGTGCCAGCAGCTTGGGGGCACGTAGAAACATTCAGTACTTC.

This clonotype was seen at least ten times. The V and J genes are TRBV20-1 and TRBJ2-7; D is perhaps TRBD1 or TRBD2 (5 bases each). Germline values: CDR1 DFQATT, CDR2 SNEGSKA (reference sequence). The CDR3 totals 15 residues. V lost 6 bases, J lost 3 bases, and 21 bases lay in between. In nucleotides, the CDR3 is TGCAGTGCCAGGGACCCGGCACTTCGGTACTACGAGCAGTACTTC. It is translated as CSARDPALRYYEQYF.

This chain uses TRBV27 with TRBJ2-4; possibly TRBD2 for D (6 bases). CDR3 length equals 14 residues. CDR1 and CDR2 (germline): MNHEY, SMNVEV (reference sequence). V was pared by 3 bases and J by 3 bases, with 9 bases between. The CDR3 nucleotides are TGTGCCAGCAGTTTGATGGGGGGCAAAAACATTCAGTACTTC. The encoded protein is CASSLMGGKNIQYF.

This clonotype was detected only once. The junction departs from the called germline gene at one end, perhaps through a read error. The chain's CDR3 is CATERGSGANVRTF. CDR3 coding DNA: TGCGCCACCGAAAGGGGCTCTGGGGCCAACGTCCGGACTTTC. The rearrangement uses TRBV5-1 and TRBJ2-6; D perhaps matches TRBD1 (5 bases). Per the germline V gene, CDR1 is SGHRS and CDR2 is YFSETQ. The CDR3 sequence is 14 residues long.

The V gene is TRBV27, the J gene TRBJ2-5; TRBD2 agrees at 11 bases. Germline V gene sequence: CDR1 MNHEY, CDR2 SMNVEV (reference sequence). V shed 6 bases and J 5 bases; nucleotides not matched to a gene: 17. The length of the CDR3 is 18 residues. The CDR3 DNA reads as TGTGCCAGCAGGCACCTCCCTAGGGGGACTAGCGGCGTTGAGACCCAGTACTTC. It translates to CASRHLPRGTSGVETQYF.

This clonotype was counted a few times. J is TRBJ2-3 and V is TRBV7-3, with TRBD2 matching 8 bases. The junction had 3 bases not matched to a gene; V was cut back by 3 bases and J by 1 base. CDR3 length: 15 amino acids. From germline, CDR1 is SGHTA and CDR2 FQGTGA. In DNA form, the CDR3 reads TGTGCCAGCAGCTTTCAAGCGGGGGGCACAGATACGCAGTATTTT. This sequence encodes CASSFQAGGTDTQYF.

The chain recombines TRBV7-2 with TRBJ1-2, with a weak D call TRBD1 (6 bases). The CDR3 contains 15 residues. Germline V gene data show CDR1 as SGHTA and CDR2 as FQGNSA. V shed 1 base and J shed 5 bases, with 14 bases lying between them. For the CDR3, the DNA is TGTGCCAGCAGCTTAGATCCGGGGGCGGGATATGGCTACACCTTC. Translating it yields CASSLDPGAGYGYTF. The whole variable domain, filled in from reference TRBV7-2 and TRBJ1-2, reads GAGVSQSPSNKVTEKGKDVELRCDPISGHTALYWYRQSLGQGLEFLIYFQGNSAPDKSGLPSDRFSAERTGGSVSTLTIQRTQQEDSAVYLCASSLDPGAGYGYTFGSGTRLTVV.

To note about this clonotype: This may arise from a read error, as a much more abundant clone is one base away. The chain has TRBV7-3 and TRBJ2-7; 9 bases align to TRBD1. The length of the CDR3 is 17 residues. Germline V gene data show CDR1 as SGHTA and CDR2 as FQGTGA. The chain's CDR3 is CTSSLGGPGQGTYEQYF. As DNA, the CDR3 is TGTACCAGCAGCTTAGGTGGTCCGGGACAGGGCACCTACGAGCAGTACTTC. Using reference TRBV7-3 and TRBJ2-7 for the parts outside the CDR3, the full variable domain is GAGVSQTPSNKVTEKGKYVELRCDPISGHTALYWYRQSLGQGPEFLIYFQGTGAADDSGLPNDRFFAVRPEGSVSTLKIQRTERGDSAVYLCTSSLGGPGQGTYEQYFGPGTRLTVT.

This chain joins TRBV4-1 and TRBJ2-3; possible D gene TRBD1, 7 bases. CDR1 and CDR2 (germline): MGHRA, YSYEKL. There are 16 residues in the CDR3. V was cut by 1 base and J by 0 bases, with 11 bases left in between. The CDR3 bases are TGCGCCAGCAGCCAAGGTGCGGGACAGAGCACAGATACGCAGTATTTT. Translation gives CASSQGAGQSTDTQYF.

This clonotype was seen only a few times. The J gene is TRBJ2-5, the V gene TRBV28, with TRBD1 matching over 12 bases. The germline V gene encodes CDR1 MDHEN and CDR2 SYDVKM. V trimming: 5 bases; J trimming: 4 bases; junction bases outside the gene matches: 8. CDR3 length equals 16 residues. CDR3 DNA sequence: TGTGCCAGCAGTGAATCGGGACAGGGGGCTCGAGAGACCCAGTACTTC. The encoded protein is CASSESGQGARETQYF. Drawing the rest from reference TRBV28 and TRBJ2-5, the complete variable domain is DVKVTQSSRYLVKRTGEKVFLECVQDMDHENMFWYRQDPGLGLRLIYFSYDVKMKEKGDIPEGYSVSREKKERFSLILESASTNQTSMYLCASSESGQGARETQYFGPGTRLLVL.

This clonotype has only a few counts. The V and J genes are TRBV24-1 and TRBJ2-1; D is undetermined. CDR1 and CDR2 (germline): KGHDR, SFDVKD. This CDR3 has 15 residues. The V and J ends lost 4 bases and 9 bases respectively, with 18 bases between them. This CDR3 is CATSEDGPPECEQFF. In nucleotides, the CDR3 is TGTGCCACCAGTGAAGATGGTCCCCCGGAATGTGAGCAGTTCTTC.

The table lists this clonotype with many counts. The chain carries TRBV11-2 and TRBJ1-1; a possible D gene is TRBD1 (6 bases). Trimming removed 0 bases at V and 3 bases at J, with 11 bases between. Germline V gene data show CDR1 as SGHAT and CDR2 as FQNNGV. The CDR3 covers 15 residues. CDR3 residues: CASSLDPGVYTEAFF. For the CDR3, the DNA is TGTGCCAGCAGCTTAGACCCAGGGGTCTACACTGAAGCTTTCTTT.

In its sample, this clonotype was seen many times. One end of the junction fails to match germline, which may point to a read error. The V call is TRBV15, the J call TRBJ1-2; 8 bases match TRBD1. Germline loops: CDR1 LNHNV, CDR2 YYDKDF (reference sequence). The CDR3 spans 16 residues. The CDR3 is CATSGDKTGATYGYTF. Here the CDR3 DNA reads TGTGCCACCAGCGGAGATAAGACAGGGGCAACCTATGGCTACACCTTC.

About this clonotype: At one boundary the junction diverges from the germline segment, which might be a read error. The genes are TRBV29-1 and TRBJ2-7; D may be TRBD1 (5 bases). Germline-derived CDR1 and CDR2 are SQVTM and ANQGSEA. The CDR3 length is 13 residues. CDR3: CGVEGQGSYEQYF. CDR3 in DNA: TGCGGCGTTGAAGGGCAGGGTTCCTACGAGCAGTACTTC.